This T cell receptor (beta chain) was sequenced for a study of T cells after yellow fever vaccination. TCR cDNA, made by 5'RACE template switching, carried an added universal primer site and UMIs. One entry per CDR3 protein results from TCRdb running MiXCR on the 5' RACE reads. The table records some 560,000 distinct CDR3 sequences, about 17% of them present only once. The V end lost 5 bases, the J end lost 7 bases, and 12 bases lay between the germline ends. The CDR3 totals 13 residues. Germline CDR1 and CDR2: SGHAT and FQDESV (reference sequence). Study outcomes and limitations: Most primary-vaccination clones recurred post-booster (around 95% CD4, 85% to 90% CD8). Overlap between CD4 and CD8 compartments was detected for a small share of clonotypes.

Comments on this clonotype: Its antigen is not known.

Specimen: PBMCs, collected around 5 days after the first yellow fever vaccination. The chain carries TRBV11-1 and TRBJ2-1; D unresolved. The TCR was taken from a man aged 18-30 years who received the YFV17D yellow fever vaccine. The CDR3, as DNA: TGTGCCAGCAGCCCCCAGGTGCGGAATGAGCAGTTCTTC. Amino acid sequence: CASSPQVRNEQFF.